Included here is one T cell receptor (beta chain) sequence, with context. Its cognate antigen is unknown. The sample belongs to a study of shared clonotypes between healthy human individuals. The naive CD8 fraction comprised CD45RO-negative cells positively selected for CCR7 and excluded terminally differentiated effector memory CD45RA+ cells. A deep-level run was used for the assay. An even split of each subset's genomic DNA across several immunoSEQ plates was performed. Sequenced by immunoSEQ multiplex PCR; TCRdb stores in-frame clones only, minus some. Of about 2.1 million clones detected, roughly 93% appear once; the ten largest clones hold 1.5% to 2%. The study's findings and limits: Around 4.7% was the fraction of naive CD4 clonotypes found shared across a few donors. Larger estimated richness was generally recorded for naive subsets relative to memory subsets.

The CDR3 sequence is 19 residues long. CDR1 is SEHNR and CDR2 is FQNEAQ in the germline V gene (reference sequence). Trimming cost V 1 base and J 0 bases; bases outside gene matches: 8. The chain couples TRBV7-9 to TRBJ2-1; 11 positions agree with TRBD2. Sequenced sample: naive CD8+ T cells from PBMCs. The clonotype comes from a young man in good health. Some clones in this sample may be carry-over from other donors' samples. The CDR3 DNA sequence: TGTGCCAGCAGCTTAGTTATACTAGCGGGAGCCGGCTCCTACAATGAGCAGTTCTTC. Amino acids: CASSLVILAGAGSYNEQFF.